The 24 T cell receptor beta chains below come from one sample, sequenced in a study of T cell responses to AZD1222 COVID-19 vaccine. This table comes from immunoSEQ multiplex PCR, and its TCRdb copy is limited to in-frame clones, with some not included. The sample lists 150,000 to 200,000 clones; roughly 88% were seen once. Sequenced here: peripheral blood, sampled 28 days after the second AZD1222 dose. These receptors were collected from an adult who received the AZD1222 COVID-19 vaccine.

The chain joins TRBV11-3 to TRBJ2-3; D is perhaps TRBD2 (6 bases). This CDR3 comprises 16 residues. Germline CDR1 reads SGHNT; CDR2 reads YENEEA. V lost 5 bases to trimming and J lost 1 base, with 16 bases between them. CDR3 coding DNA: TGTGCCAGCAGCGGGAGACTAGTTACGGGCACAGATACGCAGTATTTT. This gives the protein CASSGRLVTGTDTQYF.

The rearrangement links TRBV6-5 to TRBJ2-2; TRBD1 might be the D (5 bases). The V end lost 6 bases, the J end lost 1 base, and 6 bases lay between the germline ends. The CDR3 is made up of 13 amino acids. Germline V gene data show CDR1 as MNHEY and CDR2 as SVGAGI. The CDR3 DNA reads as TGTGCCAGCAGCCAGGGGAACACCGGGGAGCTGTTTTTT. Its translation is CASSQGNTGELFF.

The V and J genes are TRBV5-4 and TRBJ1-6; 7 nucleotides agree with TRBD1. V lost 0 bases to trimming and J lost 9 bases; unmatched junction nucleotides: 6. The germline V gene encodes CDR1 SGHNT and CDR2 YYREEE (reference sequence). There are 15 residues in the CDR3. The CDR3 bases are TGTGCCAGCAGCTTGGTCAAGGGGGCGAGTTCACCCCTCCACTTT. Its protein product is CASSLVKGASSPLHF.

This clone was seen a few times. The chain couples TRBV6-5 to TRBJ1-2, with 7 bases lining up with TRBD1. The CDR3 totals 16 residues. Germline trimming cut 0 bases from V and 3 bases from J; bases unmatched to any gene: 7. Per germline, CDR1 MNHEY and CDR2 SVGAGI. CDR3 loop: CASSYSRTGAYYGYTF. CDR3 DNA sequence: TGTGCCAGCAGTTACTCGCGCACAGGGGCCTACTATGGCTACACCTTC.

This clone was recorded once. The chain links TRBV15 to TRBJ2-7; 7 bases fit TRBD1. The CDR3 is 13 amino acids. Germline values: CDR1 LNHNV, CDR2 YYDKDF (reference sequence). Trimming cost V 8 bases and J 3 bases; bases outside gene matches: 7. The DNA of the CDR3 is TGTGCCACCTCCCGGGACAGAGTCTACGAGCAGTACTTC. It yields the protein CATSRDRVYEQYF.

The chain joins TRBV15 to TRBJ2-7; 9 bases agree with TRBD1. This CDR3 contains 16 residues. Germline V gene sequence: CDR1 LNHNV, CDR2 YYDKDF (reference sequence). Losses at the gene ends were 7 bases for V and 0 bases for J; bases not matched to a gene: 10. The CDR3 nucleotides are TGTGCCACCAACCAAACTCCACAGGGGGCCTCCTACGAGCAGTACTTC. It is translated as CATNQTPQGASYEQYF.

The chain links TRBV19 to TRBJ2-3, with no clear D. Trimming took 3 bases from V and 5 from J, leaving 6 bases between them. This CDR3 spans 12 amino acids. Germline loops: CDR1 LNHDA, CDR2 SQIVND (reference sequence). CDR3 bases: TGTGCCAGTAGTATTACGGGAGATACGCAGTATTTT. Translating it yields CASSITGDTQYF.

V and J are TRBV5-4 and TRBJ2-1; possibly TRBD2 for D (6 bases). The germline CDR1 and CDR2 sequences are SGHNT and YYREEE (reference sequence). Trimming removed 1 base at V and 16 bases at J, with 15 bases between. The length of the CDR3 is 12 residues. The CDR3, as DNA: TGTGCCAGCAGCTTGTCGGCGGGGCCCCGCTTCTTC. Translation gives CASSLSAGPRFF. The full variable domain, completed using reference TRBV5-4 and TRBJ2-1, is ETGVTQSPTHLIKTRGQQVTLRCSSQSGHNTVSWYQQALGQGPQFIFQYYREEENGRGNFPPRFSGLQFPNYSSELNVNALELDDSALYLCASSLSAGPRFFGPGTRLTVL.

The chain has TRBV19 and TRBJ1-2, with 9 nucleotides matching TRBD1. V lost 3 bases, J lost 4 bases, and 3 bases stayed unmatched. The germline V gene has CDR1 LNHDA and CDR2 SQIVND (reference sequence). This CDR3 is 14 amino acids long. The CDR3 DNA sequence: TGTGCCAGTAGTATTCGGACAGGGGTCTATGGCTACACCTTC. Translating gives CASSIRTGVYGYTF.

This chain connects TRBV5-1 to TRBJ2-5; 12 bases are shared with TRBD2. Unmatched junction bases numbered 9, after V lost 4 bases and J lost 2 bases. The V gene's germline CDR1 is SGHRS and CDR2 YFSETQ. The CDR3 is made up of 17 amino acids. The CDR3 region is CASSPLTSGGRQETQYF. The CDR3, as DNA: TGCGCCAGCAGCCCGCTGACTAGCGGGGGAAGACAAGAGACCCAGTACTTC.

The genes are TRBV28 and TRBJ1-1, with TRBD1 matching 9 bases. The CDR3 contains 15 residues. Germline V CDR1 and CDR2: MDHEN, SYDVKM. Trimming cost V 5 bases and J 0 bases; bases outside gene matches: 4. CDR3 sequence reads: CASSQGQGMNTEAFF. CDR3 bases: TGTGCCAGCAGTCAGGGACAGGGAATGAACACTGAAGCTTTCTTT.

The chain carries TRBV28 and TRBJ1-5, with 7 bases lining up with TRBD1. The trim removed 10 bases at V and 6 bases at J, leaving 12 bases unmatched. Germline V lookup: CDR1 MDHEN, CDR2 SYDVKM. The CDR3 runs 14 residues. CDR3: CANQPQGVGQPQHF. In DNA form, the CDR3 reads TGTGCCAACCAACCCCAGGGGGTTGGTCAGCCCCAGCATTTT.

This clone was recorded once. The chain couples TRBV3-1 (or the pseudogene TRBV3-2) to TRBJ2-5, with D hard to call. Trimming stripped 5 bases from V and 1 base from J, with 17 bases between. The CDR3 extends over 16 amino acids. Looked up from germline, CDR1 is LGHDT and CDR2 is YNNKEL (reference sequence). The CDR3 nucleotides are TGTGCCAGCAGCGACCAGAGGTTGGGAAGCCAAGAGACCCAGTACTTC. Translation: CASSDQRLGSQETQYF.

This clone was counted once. The CDR3 DNA is TGTGCCTGGGAGTCTGGGCCGGGTACCTACGAGCAGTACTTC. It translates to CAWESGPGTYEQYF. V and J are TRBV30 and TRBJ2-7; no firm D call. Germline CDR1 reads GTSNPN; CDR2 reads SVGIG (reference sequence). V was trimmed by 5 bases and J by 2 bases, leaving 16 bases between them. CDR3 length: 14 residues. The full variable domain, rest sourced from reference TRBV30 and TRBJ2-7, is SQTIHQWPATLVQPVGSPLSLECTVEGTSNPNLYWYRQAAGRGLQLLFYSVGIGQISSEVPQNLSASRPQDRQFILSSKKLLLSDSGFYLCAWESGPGTYEQYFGPGTRLTVT.

Written as DNA, the CDR3 is TGTGCCAGCAGTCCACAAGGAGGGGCCAGTGGCTACACCTTC. It is translated as CASSPQGGASGYTF. J is TRBJ1-2 and V is TRBV7-9, with D maybe TRBD1 (5 bases). Germline V CDR1 and CDR2: SEHNR, FQNEAQ (reference sequence). V lost 6 bases to trimming and J lost 7 bases, with 18 bases between them. The CDR3 totals 14 residues.

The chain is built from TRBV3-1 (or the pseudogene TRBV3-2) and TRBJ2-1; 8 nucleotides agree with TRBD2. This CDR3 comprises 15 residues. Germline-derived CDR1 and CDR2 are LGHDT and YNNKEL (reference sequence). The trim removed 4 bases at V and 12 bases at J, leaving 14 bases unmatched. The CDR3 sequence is CASSPRGADTIGQFF. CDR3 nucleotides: TGTGCCAGCAGCCCGCGGGGGGCAGATACAATAGGGCAGTTCTTC.

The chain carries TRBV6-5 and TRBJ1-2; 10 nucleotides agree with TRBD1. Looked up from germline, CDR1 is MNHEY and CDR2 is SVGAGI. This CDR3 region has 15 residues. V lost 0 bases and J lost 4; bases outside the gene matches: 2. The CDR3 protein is CASSYSDRGLYGYTF. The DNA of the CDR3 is TGTGCCAGCAGTTACTCCGACAGGGGGCTCTATGGCTACACCTTC.

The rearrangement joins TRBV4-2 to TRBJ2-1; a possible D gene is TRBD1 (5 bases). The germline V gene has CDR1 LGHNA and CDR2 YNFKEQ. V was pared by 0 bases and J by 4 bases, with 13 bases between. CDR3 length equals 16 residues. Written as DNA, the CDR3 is TGTGCCAGCAGCCAAGACGGAACAGGAATTTACAATGAGCAGTTCTTC. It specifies CASSQDGTGIYNEQFF.

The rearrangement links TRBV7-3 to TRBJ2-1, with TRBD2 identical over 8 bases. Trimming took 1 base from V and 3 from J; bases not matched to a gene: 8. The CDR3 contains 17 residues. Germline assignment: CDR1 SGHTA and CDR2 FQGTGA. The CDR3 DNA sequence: TGTGCCAGCAGCTTAAAAGCTCCAGCGGGAGTCTACAATGAGCAGTTCTTC. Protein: CASSLKAPAGVYNEQFF. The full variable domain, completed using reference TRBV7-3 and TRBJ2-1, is GAGVSQTPSNKVTEKGKYVELRCDPISGHTALYWYRQSLGQGPEFLIYFQGTGAADDSGLPNDRFFAVRPEGSVSTLKIQRTERGDSAVYLCASSLKAPAGVYNEQFFGPGTRLTVL.

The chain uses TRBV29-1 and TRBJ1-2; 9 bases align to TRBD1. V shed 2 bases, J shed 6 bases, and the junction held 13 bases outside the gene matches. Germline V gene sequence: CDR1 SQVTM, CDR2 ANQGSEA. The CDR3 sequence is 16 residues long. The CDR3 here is CSVEPRQGVGSNGYTF. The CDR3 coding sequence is TGCAGCGTTGAACCAAGACAGGGGGTCGGTAGTAATGGCTACACCTTC.

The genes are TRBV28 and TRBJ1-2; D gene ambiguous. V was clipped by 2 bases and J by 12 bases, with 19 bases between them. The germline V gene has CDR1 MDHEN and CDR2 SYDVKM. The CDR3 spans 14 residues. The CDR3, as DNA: TGTGCCAGCAGTTTAGGGAGAGCTATGAGGGTCGACACCTTC. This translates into CASSLGRAMRVDTF.

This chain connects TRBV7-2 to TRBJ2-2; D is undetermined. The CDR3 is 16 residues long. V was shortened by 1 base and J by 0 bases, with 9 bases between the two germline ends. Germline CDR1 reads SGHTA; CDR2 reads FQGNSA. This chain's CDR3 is CASSLDGGANTGELFF. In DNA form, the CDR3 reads TGTGCCAGCAGCTTAGATGGCGGAGCGAACACCGGGGAGCTGTTTTTT.

As DNA, the CDR3 is TGTGCCAGCAGCTCAAACTCTGGAAACACCATATATTTT. The encoded protein is CASSSNSGNTIYF. The chain uses TRBV7-9 and TRBJ1-3; D remains unclear. Trimming removed 4 bases at V and 0 bases at J, with 4 bases between. Germline V gene data show CDR1 as SEHNR and CDR2 as FQNEAQ (reference sequence). The CDR3 extends over 13 amino acids.

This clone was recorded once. In DNA, the CDR3 is TGCAGCGTTGAAGATGGGTCGGGGTACGGAAAACTGTTTTTT. Encoded protein: CSVEDGSGYGKLFF. The chain uses TRBV29-1 and TRBJ1-4; D gene unclear. CDR3 length equals 14 residues. Germline lookup yields CDR1 SQVTM and CDR2 ANQGSEA. Trimming removed 0 bases from V and 10 bases from J, with 15 bases in between. The full variable domain, its missing parts supplied by reference TRBV29-1 and TRBJ1-4, is SAVISQKPSRDICQRGTSLTIQCQVDSQVTMMFWYRQQPGQSLTLIATANQGSEATYESGFVIDKFPISRPNLTFSTLTVSNMSPEDSSIYLCSVEDGSGYGKLFFGSGTQLSVL.